This TCR beta chain was observed in a study of OX40 agonist ivuxolimab in advanced cancers. Turning to the study itself: Hepatocellular carcinoma, melanoma, renal cell or head and neck cancer occurred in dose-escalation patients.

TCRdb's table, derived via immunoSEQ multiplex PCR, lists solely in-frame clones and lacks some. Counted here are 100,000 to 110,000 clones, 75% to 95% occurring once; the ten biggest clones make up about 0.51%. Material: CD4+ or CD8+ T cells sorted from blood, obtained in a trial of the OX40 agonist ivuxolimab. The clonotype comes from an adult with an advanced solid tumor such as melanoma, head and neck, liver or kidney cancer.

The CDR3: CASRYSGGTGELFF. The CDR3 nucleotides read TGTGCCAGCAGGTACTCAGGGGGAACCGGGGAGCTGTTTTTT. The rearrangement joins TRBV5-6 to TRBJ2-2; TRBD1 agrees at 7 bases. This CDR3 has 14 amino acids. V shed 5 bases and J 5 bases; nucleotides not matched to a gene: 6. Germline CDR1 is SGHDT and CDR2 is YYEEEE.